This TCR beta chain stems from a study of T-cell reconstitution after alpha-beta-depleted transplantation in children. Study-level points and caveats: It was newly produced T cells that mostly accounted for T-cell counts and diversity one year after transplant. After transplant, at about two months, alpha-beta T cells were reportedly derived from several hundred expanded graft clones.

This sample's TCRbeta library carried unique molecular identifier barcodes. A single record per CDR3 protein comes from TCRdb applying MiXCR to the PCR reads. The data contain 500,000 to 750,000 distinct CDR3 sequences, around 13% of them seen just once; the ten biggest clones take up around 2.2%. Notes on this clonotype: What it recognizes is unknown.

This CDR3 has 19 residues. The germline V and J ends were trimmed by 2 bases and 7 bases, with 27 bases remaining between them. CDR1 is KGHSH and CDR2 is LQKENI in the germline V gene. The chain uses TRBV18 and TRBJ2-1, with D perhaps TRBD1 or TRBD2 (6 bases each). The receptor was derived from a male patient younger than 18 who had a stem cell transplant for acute myeloid leukemia, so the T cells may come from the graft donor. Source: PBMCs, mostly from graft donor cells, taken 360 days after TCRalphabeta/CD19-depleted stem cell transplant. The CDR3 DNA follows: TGTGCCAGCTCACCAATAGTATCGACTAGGGGGATTGTTTATAATGAGCAGTTCTTC. Its protein is CASSPIVSTRGIVYNEQFF.